This T cell receptor beta chain was captured in a study of T cells in Graves' hyperthyroidism and ophthalmopathy (dated by TCRdb to the late 2010s). For the wider study: Peripheral blood samples were taken at the time of initial diagnosis, prior to any treatment. Once sampling was done, hyperthyroidism patients were given methimazole at a starting dose of 30 mg daily, whereas ophthalmopathy patients were given high-dose intravenous methylprednisolone. For training and testing, the roughly 93 patients in the discovery cohort were randomly divided in a 7:3 ratio. TCR V-J signatures able to tell the groups apart were searched for in a discovery cohort of some 97 patients, of whom roughly 42 had Graves' ophthalmopathy and 57 had stable Graves' hyperthyroidism. According to the paper, TCR Vbeta CDR3 sequencing was carried out on approximately 140 peripheral blood samples, which came from fewer than 50 ophthalmopathy, around 75 hyperthyroidism and about 17 progressor patients. Whether ophthalmopathy could be predicted prospectively was tested in an independent validation cohort made up of 18 to 20 hyperthyroidism patients plus 17 patients who later progressed to ophthalmopathy. Thyroid tissue and blood T-cell repertoires from over 5 Graves' hyperthyroidism patients were also compared in the study. General study outcomes and caveats: In cross-validation, a model built on a 13 V-J signature told ophthalmopathy apart from stable hyperthyroidism with approximately 91% sensitivity and around 81% specificity, and in testing the same model reached 80%/75%. Blood samples also contained most of the expanded thyroid clonotypes (frequency above 0.001), which suggests that blood repertoires may reflect thyroid immune responses. During validation, the model predicted progression to ophthalmopathy a median of about 5.9 months ahead of onset, with roughly 65% sensitivity and under 85% specificity. Sample size was not statistically predetermined, and blinding of investigators to group allocation was not performed.

The CDR3 sequence holds 14 residues, the cysteine and phenylalanine included. The sequence is cut down to CDR3 DNA, 42 bases in frame from base 1. V and J are truncated by 3 bases and 7 bases respectively, leaving an intervening sequence of 13 bases. According to the germline V gene (reference sequence), CDR1 reads MNHEY and CDR2 reads SMNVEV. In this sample, this clonotype turned up a few times. Its antigen remains unidentified. No clone much larger than this one lies a single base away; base qualities are absent. Moderately to severely active disease, a Clinical Activity Score of at least 3, a NOSPECS grade of at least 4, and a duration under 3 months were present in ophthalmopathy patients. The study excluded patients with uncontrolled infections, other autoimmune diseases, pregnancy or lactation. Clinical symptoms, serum thyroxine and TRAb, thyroid ultrasound, and orbital computed tomography formed the basis for the diagnoses. PBMCs were isolated from more than 8 ml of fresh peripheral blood by Ficoll-Paque density gradient centrifugation. Total RNA was extracted with Trizol reagent, and quality was checked on an Agilent 2100 Bioanalyzer.

Amplification of TCR beta CDR3 regions was carried out from RNA transcripts. For the first round of RT-PCR on the TCR CDR3, the HTBI primer set was used together with the Qiagen OneStep RT-PCR kit. Libraries were constructed in a second round of multiplex PCR, after which size selection and purification were performed. Sequencing of the libraries was done on an Illumina HiSeq2000 using paired-end 100 bp reads. As for the authors' bioinformatics: SOAPnuke was used to process the raw data, removing reads that contained adapters or uncalled bases, had a mean Phred below 15, or lacked an exact match to the constant primer or identifier. High-quality paired reads were merged using COPE v1.2.5, and each unique nucleotide sequence was defined as a clonotype. MiTCR v1.1 was used to align the clonotypes against IMGT TRBV, TRBD and TRBJ reference segments. Only V-J combinations with frequency above 0.0001, covering about 99% of repertoires, were analysed. A TCS score was defined as the ratio of F50 (clonal expansion) to E x V (chaos), with BLOSUM62-based TCRdist applied between CDR3 peptides within each V-J. Welch's t-statistics and random forest reduced 514 V-J features to around 14, which were used in a naive Bayes classifier (R e1071). TCRdb took the public reads, trimmed them with fastp at Q25, ran MiXCR for clone calling and kept in-frame beta chains. Each CDR3 protein appears once, grouped with its most common genes and DNA. The V and J calls and clone size are TCRdb's, not the authors'. Recorded for this sample are 450,000 to 600,000 distinct CDR3 sequences; 20% of them occurred a single time. Clones ranked in the top ten supply about half of the sample.

The TCR sequence derives from a man aged 40-50 years with Graves' ophthalmopathy. The sequence joins TRBV27 to TRBJ2-1; the D call could be TRBD1 or TRBD2, with each sharing 5 bases. Sample: blood. CDR3 reads: CASSFSKGPNEQFF. The DNA sequence is TGTGCCAGCAGTTTCAGTAAGGGACCGAATGAGCAGTTCTTC.